This is a list of T cell receptor beta chains from one sample in a study of blood T cell repertoires in COVID-19. Clones were sequenced by immunoSEQ multiplex PCR, and TCRdb holds only the in-frame ones, with some missing. The sample contains around 140,000 clones, 70% to 90% of which appear only once. Material for sequencing was peripheral blood. The receptors derive from a man in his 70s with active COVID-19. The conserved cysteine and the conserved F or W are not part of the CDR3 here. Only some rows state a clone size, as once, few, many or a class for expanded clones.

SVSSGSRNEQF,TRBV29-1,few,TRBJ2-1
ASSPLTGLGYNEQF,TRBV7-3,NA,TRBJ2-1
ASSPRSGRGETQY,TRBV7-2,NA,TRBJ2-5
ASRGTSESGEQF,TRBV28,NA,TRBJ2-1
ASSSRGDEKLF,TRBV11-2,once,TRBJ1-4
ATSDLNRGSTDTQY,TRBV24-1,NA,TRBJ2-3
ASSLSQGVKSDGYT,TRBV5-8,NA,TRBJ1-2
ASSPTITGELF,TRBV19,NA,TRBJ2-2
ASSQYIEVKGVNTGELF,TRBV23-1,NA,TRBJ2-2
SVEVPPAASNIQY,TRBV29-1,once,TRBJ2-4
ASTPLTGGGRNTEAF,TRBV5-1,NA,TRBJ1-1
ASSTQWPYGYT,TRBV19,once,TRBJ1-2
ASSLGGYSNQPQH,TRBV28,NA,TRBJ1-5
ASSPRTGGHTEAF,TRBV18,NA,TRBJ1-1
ASSQQGTTVYEQY,TRBV6-5,NA,TRBJ2-7
ASSPIGTGSDYGYT,TRBV7-9,NA,TRBJ1-2